This T cell receptor beta chain stems from a study of blood T cell repertoires in COVID-19. As for the study in general: Material from acute and convalescent COVID-19 was sourced from the United States, Italy and Spain.

Method: immunoSEQ multiplex PCR; TCRdb's copy keeps in-frame clones and lacks some. The profile shows around 200,000 clones, 87% of them singletons. Sequencing input: peripheral blood. The clonotype comes from a man aged 55-75 years who had recovered from COVID-19.

CDR3 bases: TGTGCCAGCAGCCGCGGGAATACAGATACGCAGTATTTT. This translates into CASSRGNTDTQYF. V and J are TRBV7-3 and TRBJ2-3; tentative D call: TRBD2 (6 bases). Trimming took 5 bases from V and 3 from J, leaving 9 bases between them. The CDR3 has 13 amino acids. Germline-derived CDR1 and CDR2 are SGHTA and FQGTGA.